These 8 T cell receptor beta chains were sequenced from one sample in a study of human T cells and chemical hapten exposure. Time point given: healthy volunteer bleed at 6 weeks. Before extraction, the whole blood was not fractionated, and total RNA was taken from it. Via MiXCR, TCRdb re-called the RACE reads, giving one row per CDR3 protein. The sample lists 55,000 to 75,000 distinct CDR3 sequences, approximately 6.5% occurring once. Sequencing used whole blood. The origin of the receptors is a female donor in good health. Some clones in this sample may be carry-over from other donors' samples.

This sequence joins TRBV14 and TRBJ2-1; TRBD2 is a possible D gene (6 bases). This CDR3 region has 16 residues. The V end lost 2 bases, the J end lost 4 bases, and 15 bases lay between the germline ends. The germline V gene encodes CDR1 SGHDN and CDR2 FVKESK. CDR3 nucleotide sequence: TGTGCCAGCAGCCAAAACGGGGGATACCTTTACAATGAGCAGTTCTTC. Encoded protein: CASSQNGGYLYNEQFF. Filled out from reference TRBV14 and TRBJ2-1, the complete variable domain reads EAGVTQFPSHSVIEKGQTVTLRCDPISGHDNLYWYRRVMGKEIKFLLHFVKESKQDESGMPNNRFLAERTGGTYSTLKVQPAELEDSGVYFCASSQNGGYLYNEQFFGPGTRLTVL.

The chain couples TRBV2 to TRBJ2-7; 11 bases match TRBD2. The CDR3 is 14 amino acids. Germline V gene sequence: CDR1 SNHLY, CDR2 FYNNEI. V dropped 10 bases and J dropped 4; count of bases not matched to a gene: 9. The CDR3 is CATTPGTSGYEQYF. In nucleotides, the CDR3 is TGTGCCACCACCCCCGGGACTAGCGGTTACGAGCAGTACTTC.

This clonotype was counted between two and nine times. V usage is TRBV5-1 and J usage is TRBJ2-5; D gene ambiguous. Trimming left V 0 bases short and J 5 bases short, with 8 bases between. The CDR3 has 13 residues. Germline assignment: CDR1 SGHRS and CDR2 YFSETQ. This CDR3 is CASSLVLGETQYF. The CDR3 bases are TGCGCCAGCAGCTTGGTTCTCGGGGAGACCCAGTACTTC.

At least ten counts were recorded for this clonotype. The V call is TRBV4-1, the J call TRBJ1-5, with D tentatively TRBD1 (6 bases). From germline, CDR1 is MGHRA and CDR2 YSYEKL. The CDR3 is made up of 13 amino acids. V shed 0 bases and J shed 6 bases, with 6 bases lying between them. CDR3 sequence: CASSQDRGQPQHF. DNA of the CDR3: TGCGCCAGCAGCCAAGACAGGGGTCAGCCCCAGCATTTT.

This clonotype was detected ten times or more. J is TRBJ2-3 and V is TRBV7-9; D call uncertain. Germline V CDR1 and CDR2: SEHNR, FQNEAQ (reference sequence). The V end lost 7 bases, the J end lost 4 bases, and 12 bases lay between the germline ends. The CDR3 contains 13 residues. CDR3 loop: CASKGERADTQYF. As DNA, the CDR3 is TGTGCCAGCAAGGGCGAAAGGGCAGATACGCAGTATTTT. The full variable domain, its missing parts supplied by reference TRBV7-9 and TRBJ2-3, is DTGVSQNPRHKITKRGQNVTFRCDPISEHNRLYWYRQTLGQGPEFLTYFQNEAQLEKSRLLSDRFSAERPKGSFSTLEIQRTEQGDSAMYLCASKGERADTQYFGPGTRLTVL.

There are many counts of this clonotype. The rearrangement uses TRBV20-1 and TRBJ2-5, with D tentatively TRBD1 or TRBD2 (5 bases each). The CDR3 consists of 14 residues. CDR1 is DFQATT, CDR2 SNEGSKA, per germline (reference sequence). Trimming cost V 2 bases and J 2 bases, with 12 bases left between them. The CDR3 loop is CSARMGEPQETQYF. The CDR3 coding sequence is TGCAGTGCTAGAATGGGGGAGCCGCAAGAGACCCAGTACTTC.

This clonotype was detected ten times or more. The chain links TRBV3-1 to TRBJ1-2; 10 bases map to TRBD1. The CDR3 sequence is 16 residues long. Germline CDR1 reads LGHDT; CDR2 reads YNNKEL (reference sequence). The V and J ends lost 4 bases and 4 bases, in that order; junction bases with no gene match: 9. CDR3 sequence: CASSRTPGTGAYGYTF. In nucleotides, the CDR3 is TGTGCCAGCAGCCGGACCCCCGGGACAGGGGCCTATGGCTACACCTTC.

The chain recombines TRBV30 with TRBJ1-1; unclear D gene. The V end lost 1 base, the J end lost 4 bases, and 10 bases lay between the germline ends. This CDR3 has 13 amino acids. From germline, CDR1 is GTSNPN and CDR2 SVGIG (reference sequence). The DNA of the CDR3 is TGTGCCTGGAGTGGGTGGGTTGTCACTGAAGCTTTCTTT. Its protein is CAWSGWVVTEAFF.